This T cell receptor (beta chain) was profiled in a study of cytomegalovirus exposure and HLA in healthy donors. This clone was seen a few times. The study ran its PCR with 60 Vbeta and 13 Jbeta primers. Assay: immunoSEQ multiplex PCR; the TCRdb copy retains only in-frame clones and omits some. The sample consists of some 120,000 clones, about 76% of them appearing once. In germline, CDR1 is SEHNR, CDR2 FQNEAQ (reference sequence). The CDR3 contains 16 residues. Trimming removed 4 bases from V and 5 bases from J; junction bases left unmatched: 11. The sequencing input was PBMCs. The receptor comes from a woman aged 40 to 55 in good health and CMV-seropositive. The rearrangement joins TRBV7-9 to TRBJ2-5, with 9 nucleotides matching TRBD1. The CDR3 DNA follows: TGTGCCAGCAGCTCCGGAGACAGGGGGGCCGTGGAGACCCAGTACTTC. Encoded protein: CASSSGDRGAVETQYF.